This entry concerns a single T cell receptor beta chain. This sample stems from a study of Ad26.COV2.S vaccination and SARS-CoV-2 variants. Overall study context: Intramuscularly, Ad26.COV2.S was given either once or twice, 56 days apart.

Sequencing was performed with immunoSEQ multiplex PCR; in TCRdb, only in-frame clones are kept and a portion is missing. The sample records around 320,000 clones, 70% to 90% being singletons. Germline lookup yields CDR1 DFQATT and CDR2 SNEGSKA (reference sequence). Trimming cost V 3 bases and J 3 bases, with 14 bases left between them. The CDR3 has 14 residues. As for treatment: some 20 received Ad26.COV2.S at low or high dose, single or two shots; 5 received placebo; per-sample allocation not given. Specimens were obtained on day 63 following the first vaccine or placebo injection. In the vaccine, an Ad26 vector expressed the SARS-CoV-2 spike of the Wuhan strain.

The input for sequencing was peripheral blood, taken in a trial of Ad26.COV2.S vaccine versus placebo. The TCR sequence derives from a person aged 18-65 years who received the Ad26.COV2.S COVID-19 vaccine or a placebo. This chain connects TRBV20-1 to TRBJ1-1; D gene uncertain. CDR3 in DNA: TGCAGTGCTAGTCGCAACCCAGAATACACTGAAGCTTTCTTT. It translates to CSASRNPEYTEAFF.